This T cell receptor (beta chain) was documented in a study of tumor and adjacent non-tumor tissue in lung cancer. In the study overall: Histology: 12 adenocarcinoma, a couple of squamous cell carcinoma, 1 small cell lung cancer. The patients, around 11 men and five or six women, were roughly 30 to 80 with stage I to III disease.

For this clonotype: A junction boundary mismatches the germline segment, possibly from a read error.

A modified ARM-PCR protocol with three rounds of nested PCR amplified TCRbeta. TCRdb processed the multiplex PCR reads anew with MiXCR; each CDR3 protein has one entry. Among over 100,000 distinct CDR3 sequences, roughly two thirds were seen once, and the ten largest hold around 17%. From germline, CDR1 is SEHNR and CDR2 FQNEAQ (reference sequence). CDR3 length: 15 amino acids. The template was RNA from unsorted bulk tissue. The normal lung tissue was taken more than 3 cm from the tumor edge. Between August and November 2014, newly diagnosed, chemotherapy-naive lung cancer patients underwent thoracic surgery in China.

The clonotype was recovered from a man in his sixties with non-small cell lung cancer. This chain links TRBV7-9 with TRBJ1-2; D is unclear. The sequencing sample was made of distant non-tumor lung tissue. DNA for the CDR3: TGTGCCAGCAGCTTAGGTCCCCTAGAATCCTATGACTACACCTTC. Translating it yields CASSLGPLESYDYTF.